The TCR beta chain described here comes from a study of T cells in Graves' hyperthyroidism and ophthalmopathy. V dropped 1 base and J dropped 3; count of bases not matched to a gene: 5. Germline-derived CDR1 and CDR2 are LNHNV and YYDKDF (reference sequence). CDR3 length: 16 residues. Study outcomes and limitations: Most thyroid clonotypes expanded above 0.001 were also detected in blood.

This clonotype was detected a few times. As yet, its antigen is unknown. RNA transcripts yielded amplified TCR beta CDR3 regions. HTBI primers were employed in a first-round RT-PCR of the TCR CDR3. TCRdb reprocessed the multiplex PCR reads with MiXCR, giving one entry per CDR3 protein. The sample consists of approximately 560,000 distinct CDR3 sequences, 15% to 17% of them appearing once. The receptor's source is a woman in her twenties or thirties with Graves' hyperthyroidism. The specimen was blood. The chain carries TRBV15 and TRBJ2-3; 9 positions agree with TRBD1. For the CDR3, the DNA is TGTGCCACCAGCAGAGTGGGTGACAGGGGGACAGATACGCAGTATTTT. It translates to CATSRVGDRGTDTQYF.